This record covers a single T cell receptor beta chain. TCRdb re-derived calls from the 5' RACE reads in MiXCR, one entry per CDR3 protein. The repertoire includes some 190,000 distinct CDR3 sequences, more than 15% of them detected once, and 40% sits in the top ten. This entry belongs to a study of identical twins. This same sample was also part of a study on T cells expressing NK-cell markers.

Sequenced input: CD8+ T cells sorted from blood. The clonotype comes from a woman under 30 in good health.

This CDR3 is CASSLGAQNNYGYTF. The CDR3 DNA sequence: TGTGCCAGCAGTTTAGGGGCCCAGAACAATTATGGCTACACCTTC. This chain joins TRBV12-3 or TRBV12-4 and TRBJ1-2, with no clear D. The CDR3 length is 15 residues. Trimming removed 1 base at V and 5 bases at J, with 14 bases between.